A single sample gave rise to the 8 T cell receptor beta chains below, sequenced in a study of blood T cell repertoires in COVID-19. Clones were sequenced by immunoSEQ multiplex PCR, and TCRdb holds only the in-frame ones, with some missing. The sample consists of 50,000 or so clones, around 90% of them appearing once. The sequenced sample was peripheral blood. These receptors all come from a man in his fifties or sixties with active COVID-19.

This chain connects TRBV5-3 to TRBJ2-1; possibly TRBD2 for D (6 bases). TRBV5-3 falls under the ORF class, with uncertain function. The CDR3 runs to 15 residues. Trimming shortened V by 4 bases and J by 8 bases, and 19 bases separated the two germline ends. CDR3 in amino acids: CARSGGTFPFDEQFF. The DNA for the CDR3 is TGTGCCAGAAGCGGGGGGACTTTTCCTTTCGATGAGCAGTTCTTC.

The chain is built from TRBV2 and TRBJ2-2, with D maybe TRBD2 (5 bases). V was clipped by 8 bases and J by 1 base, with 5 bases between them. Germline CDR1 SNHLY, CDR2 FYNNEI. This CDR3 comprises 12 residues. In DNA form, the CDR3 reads TGTGCCAGCGGAGGGAACACCGGGGAGCTGTTTTTT. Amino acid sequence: CASGGNTGELFF.

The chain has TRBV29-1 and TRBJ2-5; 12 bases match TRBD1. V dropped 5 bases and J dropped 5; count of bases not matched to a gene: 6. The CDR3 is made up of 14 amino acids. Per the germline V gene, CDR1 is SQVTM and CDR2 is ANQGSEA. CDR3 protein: CSVMKGTGGETQYF. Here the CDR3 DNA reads TGCAGCGTTATGAAGGGGACAGGGGGCGAGACCCAGTACTTC.

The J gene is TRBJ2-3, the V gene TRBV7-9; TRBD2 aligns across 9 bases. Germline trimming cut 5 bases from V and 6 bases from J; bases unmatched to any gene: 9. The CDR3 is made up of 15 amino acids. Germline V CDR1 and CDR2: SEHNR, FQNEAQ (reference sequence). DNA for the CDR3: TGTGCCAGCAGCACCGGTAGCGGGAGAGTGGATACGCAGTATTTT. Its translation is CASSTGSGRVDTQYF.

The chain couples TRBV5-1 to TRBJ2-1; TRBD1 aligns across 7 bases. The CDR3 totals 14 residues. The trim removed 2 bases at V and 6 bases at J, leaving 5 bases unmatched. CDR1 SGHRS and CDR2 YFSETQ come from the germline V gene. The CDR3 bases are TGCGCCAGCAGCTTAGGGACAGCCAGCAATGAGCAGTTCTTC. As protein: CASSLGTASNEQFF. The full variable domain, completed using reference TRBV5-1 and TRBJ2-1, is KAGVTQTPRYLIKTRGQQVTLSCSPISGHRSVSWYQQTPGQGLQFLFEYFSETQRNKGNFPGRFSGRQFSNSRSEMNVSTLELGDSALYLCASSLGTASNEQFFGPGTRLTVL.

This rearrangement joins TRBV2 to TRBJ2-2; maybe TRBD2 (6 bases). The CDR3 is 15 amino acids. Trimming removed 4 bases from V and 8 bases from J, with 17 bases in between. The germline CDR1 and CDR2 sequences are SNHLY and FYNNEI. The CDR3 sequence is CASSGVLAVRGELFF. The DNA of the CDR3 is TGTGCCAGCAGTGGGGTACTAGCAGTCAGAGGGGAGCTGTTTTTT.

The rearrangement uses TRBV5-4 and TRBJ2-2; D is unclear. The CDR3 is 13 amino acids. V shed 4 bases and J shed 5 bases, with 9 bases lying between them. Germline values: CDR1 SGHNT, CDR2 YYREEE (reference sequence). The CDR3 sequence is CASSPGWTGELFF. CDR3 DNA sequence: TGTGCCAGCAGCCCTGGCTGGACCGGGGAGCTGTTTTTT.

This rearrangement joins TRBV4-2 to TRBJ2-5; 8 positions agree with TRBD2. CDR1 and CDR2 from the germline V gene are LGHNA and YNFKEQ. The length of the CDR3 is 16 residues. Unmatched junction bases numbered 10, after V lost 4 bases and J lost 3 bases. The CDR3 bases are TGTGCCAGCAGCCGCGCCATTCAGCGGGAGAAAGAGACCCAGTACTTC. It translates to CASSRAIQREKETQYF.